This T cell receptor (beta chain) was retrieved from a study of cytomegalovirus exposure and HLA in healthy donors (dated by TCRdb to about 2017). Regarding the research as a whole: The roughly 670 repertoires of the first cohort and the 95 to 150 validation repertoires were produced on the same platform, according to a later analysis. The study was designed to test whether signatures of past pathogen exposure could be identified by cataloging public T cell receptors. In addition to the first cohort of 666 subjects, a separate validation cohort of approximately 110 different subjects was used. To predict cytomegalovirus infection status, the study combined high-throughput TCR immunosequencing, statistical association of individual TCRs with disease status, and machine learning. Points the paper makes about the study in general: The authors suggested that the approach could potentially be generalized to other disease states and immunological phenotypes. Subsequent analysis determined that TCRs grouped into clusters in the first cohort also showed a tendency toward co-occurrence across the approximately 120 validation repertoires, and 94% of cluster scores exceeded 0. In vitro tests confirmed that a few of the cytomegalovirus-associated TCR beta chains recognize cytomegalovirus antigens. A later analysis lacked HLA typing for the validation cohort, so it scored co-occurrence in that cohort across all 110 or so repertoires. Most TCR sequences were observed very rarely across donors, whereas some public TCRs were present in many individuals. A total of fewer than 200 TCR beta chains were listed by the study as associated with cytomegalovirus. The classifier was reported to diagnose cytomegalovirus status with high specificity and sensitivity in both the original cohort and the validation cohort.

Worth noting for this clone: The clone's antigen remains unknown. Per-base qualities were not stored, and no clone one base away is much larger.

Donors formed part of the validation cohort, which comprised about 120 subjects and was distinct from the first cohort of roughly 600 subjects. Libraries came from the immunoSEQ multiplex PCR assay. As for the authors' bioinformatics: A statistical classification framework was built to diagnose cytomegalovirus status from the catalog of TCR beta chain sequences. TCRdb carries this immuneACCESS record with in-frame sequences only. Its versions omit some clonotypes, under half of them owing to an unresolved V gene in the studies checked, with the rest unexplained. D and trimming were read from the DNA, whereas the V and J calls and clone size are those reported in that table. This sample comprises some 170,000 clones, approximately 87% of them detected only once. Clones ranked in the top ten supply 1.4% of the sample. Relative to germline, V is missing 4 bases and J is missing 2 bases, with 10 bases of the junction outside any gene match. The CDR3 spans 16 residues, from the cysteine through the phenylalanine. Just CDR3 DNA is preserved here, 48 bases in frame from base 1. The germline V gene (reference sequence) specifies SGHNT as CDR1 and YYREEE as CDR2.

The V and J genes are TRBV5-4 and TRBJ1-1, and 8 junctional nucleotides match TRBD1. The sequencing input was PBMCs. This clonotype was sampled from a woman between 25 and 40 years old in good health and CMV-seronegative. For the CDR3, the sequence is CASSLGQGGRNTEAFF. The nucleotide sequence is TGTGCCAGCAGCCTAGGACAGGGAGGGCGAAACACTGAAGCTTTCTTT.